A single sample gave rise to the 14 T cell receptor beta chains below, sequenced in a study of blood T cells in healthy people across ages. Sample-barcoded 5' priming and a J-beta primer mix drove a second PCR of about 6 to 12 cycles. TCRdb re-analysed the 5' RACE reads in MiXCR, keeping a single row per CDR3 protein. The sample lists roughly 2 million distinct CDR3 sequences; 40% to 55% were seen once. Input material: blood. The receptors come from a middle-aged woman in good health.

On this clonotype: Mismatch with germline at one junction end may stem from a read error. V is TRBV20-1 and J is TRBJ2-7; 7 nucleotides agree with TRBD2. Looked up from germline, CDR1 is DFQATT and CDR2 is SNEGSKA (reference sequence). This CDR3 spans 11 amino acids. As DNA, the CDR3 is TGCAGTGCTAGGGCGGGAGAGACCCAGCACTTC. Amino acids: CSARAGETQHF.

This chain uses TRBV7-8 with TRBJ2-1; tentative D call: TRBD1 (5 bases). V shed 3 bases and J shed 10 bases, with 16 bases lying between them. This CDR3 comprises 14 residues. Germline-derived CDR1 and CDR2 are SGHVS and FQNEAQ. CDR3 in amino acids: CASSLAPGNYEQFF. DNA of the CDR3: TGTGCCAGCAGCTTGGCCCCAGGGAACTACGAGCAGTTCTTC.

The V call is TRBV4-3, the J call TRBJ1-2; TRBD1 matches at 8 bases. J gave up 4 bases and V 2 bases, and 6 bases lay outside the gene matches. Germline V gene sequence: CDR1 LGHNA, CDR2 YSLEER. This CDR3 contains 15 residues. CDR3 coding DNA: TGCGCCAGCAGCCAACAGGGGGCTCTGGTCTATGGCTACACCTTC. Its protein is CASSQQGALVYGYTF.

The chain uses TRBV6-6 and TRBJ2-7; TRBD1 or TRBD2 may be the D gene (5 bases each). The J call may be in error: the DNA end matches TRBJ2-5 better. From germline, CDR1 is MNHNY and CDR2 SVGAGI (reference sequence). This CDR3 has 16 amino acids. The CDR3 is CASSFPQTDRGQTQYF. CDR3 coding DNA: TGTGCCAGCAGTTTCCCCCAGACCGACAGAGGGCAGACCCAGTACTTC.

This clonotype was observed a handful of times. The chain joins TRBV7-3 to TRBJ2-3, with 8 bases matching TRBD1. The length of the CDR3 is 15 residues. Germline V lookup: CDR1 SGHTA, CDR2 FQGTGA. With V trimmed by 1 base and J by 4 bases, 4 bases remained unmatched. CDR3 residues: CASSLRTGWPDTQYF. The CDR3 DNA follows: TGTGCCAGCAGCTTAAGGACAGGGTGGCCAGATACGCAGTATTTT.

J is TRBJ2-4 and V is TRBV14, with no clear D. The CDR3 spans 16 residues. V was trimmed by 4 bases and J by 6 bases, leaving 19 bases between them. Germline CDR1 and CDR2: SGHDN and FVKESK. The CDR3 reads CASSPTSSGWGNIQYF. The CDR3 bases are TGTGCCAGCAGCCCCACGAGCTCGGGTTGGGGAAACATTCAGTACTTC.

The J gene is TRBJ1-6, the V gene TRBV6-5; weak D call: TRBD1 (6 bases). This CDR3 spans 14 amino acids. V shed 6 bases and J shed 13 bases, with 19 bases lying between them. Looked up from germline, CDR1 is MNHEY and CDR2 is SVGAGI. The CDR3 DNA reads TGTGCCAGCAGGATAAAGGGGGGGGATGGCCCCCTCCACTTT. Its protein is CASRIKGGDGPLHF.

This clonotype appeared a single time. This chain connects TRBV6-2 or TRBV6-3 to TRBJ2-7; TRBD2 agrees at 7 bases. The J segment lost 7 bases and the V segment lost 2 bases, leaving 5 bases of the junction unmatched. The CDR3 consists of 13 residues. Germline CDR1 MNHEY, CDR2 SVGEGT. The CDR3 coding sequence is TGTGCCAGCAGTTACGGTAGGGAGGGGGAGCAGTACTTC. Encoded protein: CASSYGREGEQYF.

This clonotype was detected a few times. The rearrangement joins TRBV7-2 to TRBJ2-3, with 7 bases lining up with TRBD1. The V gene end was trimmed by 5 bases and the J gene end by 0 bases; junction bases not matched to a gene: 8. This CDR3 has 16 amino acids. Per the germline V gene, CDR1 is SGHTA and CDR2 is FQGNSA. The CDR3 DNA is TGTGCCAGCAGCCGGGACGGGACAGCAAGCACAGATACGCAGTATTTT. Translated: CASSRDGTASTDTQYF.

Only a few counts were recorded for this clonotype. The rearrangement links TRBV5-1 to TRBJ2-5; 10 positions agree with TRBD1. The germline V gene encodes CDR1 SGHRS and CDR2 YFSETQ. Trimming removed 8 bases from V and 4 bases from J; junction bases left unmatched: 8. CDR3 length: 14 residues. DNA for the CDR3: TGCGCCAGTTGGACAGGGGGTATGCGAGAGACCCAGTACTTC. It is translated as CASWTGGMRETQYF.

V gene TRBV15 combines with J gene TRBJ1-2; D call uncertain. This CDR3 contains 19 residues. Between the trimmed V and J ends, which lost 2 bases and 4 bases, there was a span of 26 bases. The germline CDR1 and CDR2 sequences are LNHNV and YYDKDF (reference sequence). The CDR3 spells CATSRTTHQRTTPLYGYTF. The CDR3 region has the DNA TGTGCCACCAGCAGAACCACCCACCAGAGGACGACTCCCCTCTATGGCTACACCTTC.

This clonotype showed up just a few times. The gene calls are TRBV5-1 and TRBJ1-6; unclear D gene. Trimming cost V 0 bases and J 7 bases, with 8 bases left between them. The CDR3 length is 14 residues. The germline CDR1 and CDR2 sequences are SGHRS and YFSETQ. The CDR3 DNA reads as TGCGCCAGCAGCTTGGGACTGATGAATTCACCCCTCCACTTT. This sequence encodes CASSLGLMNSPLHF. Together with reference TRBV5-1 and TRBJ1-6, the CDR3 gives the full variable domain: KAGVTQTPRYLIKTRGQQVTLSCSPISGHRSVSWYQQTPGQGLQFLFEYFSETQRNKGNFPGRFSGRQFSNSRSEMNVSTLELGDSALYLCASSLGLMNSPLHFGNGTRLTVT.

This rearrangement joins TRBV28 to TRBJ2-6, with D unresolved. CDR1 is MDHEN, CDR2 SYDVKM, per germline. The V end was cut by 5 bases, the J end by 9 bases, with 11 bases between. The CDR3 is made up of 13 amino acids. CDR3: CASSTLPNNVLTF. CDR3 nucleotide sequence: TGTGCCAGCAGTACCTTGCCCAACAACGTCCTGACTTTC.

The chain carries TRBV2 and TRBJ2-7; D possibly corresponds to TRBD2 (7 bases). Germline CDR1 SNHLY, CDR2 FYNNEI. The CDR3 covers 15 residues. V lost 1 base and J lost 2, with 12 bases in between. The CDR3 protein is CASSEEGGGTYEQYF. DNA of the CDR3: TGTGCCAGCAGTGAAGAAGGCGGGGGCACCTACGAGCAGTACTTC. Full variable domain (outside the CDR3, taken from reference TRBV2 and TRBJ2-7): EPEVTQTPSHQVTQMGQEVILRCVPISNHLYFYWYRQILGQKVEFLVSFYNNEISEKSEIFDDQFSVERPDGSNFTLKIRSTKLEDSAMYFCASSEEGGGTYEQYFGPGTRLTVT.